Listed here is a single TCR beta chain. The sample belongs to a study of blood T cell repertoires in COVID-19. Sequenced by immunoSEQ multiplex PCR; TCRdb stores in-frame clones only, minus some. The sample has about 300,000 clones, roughly nine tenths seen once. This receptor was identified in a woman aged 25 to 45 who had recovered from COVID-19. Sequenced input: PBMCs or T cells enriched from blood (not recorded which).

The chain's CDR3 is CASGRGGAGETQYF. The DNA for the CDR3 is TGTGCCAGCGGCCGCGGGGGGGCCGGAGAGACCCAGTACTTC. The chain combines TRBV2 with TRBJ2-5, with 9 bases lining up with TRBD2. This CDR3 spans 14 amino acids. CDR1 is SNHLY and CDR2 is FYNNEI in the germline V gene. V lost 8 bases, J lost 4 bases, and 8 bases stayed unmatched.